The 6 T cell receptor beta chains in this list originate from one sample, sequenced in a study of shared clonotypes between healthy human individuals. Repertoires were generated with immunoSEQ multiplex PCR, while TCRdb's copy carries only in-frame clones and drops some. The sample contains about 2.4 million clones, around nine tenths of which appear only once. Sequenced: naive CD4+ T cells sorted from blood. Subset noted: CD45RA+ positively selected. The receptors come from a man between 18 and 35 years old in good health.

The V and J genes are TRBV5-1 and TRBJ2-7; TRBD2 agrees at 10 bases. The V gene end was trimmed by 1 base and the J gene end by 7 bases; junction bases not matched to a gene: 8. The CDR3 length is 15 residues. Germline assignment: CDR1 SGHRS and CDR2 YFSETQ. Here the CDR3 reads CASSLTSGKAREQYF. The CDR3 bases are TGCGCCAGCAGCTTGACTAGCGGGAAAGCCAGGGAGCAGTACTTC.

The chain couples TRBV27 to TRBJ2-1, with 7 nucleotides matching TRBD2. CDR3 length: 13 residues. V trimming: 8 bases; J trimming: 5 bases; junction bases outside the gene matches: 6. Germline assignment: CDR1 MNHEY and CDR2 SMNVEV (reference sequence). CDR3 sequence: CASLRRGDNEQFF. DNA for the CDR3: TGTGCCAGCCTACGACGGGGGGACAATGAGCAGTTCTTC.

This rearrangement joins TRBV28 to TRBJ2-3; possibly TRBD1 or TRBD2 for D (5 bases each). Trimming left V 5 bases short and J 2 bases short, with 14 bases between. The CDR3 is 15 amino acids. The germline V gene has CDR1 MDHEN and CDR2 SYDVKM. The CDR3 nucleotides are TGTGCCAGCAGTCCCCCGGGGACCAACACAGATACGCAGTATTTT. Protein: CASSPPGTNTDTQYF.

The chain has TRBV5-6 and TRBJ2-2; D uncertain. The CDR3 spans 12 residues. The germline gives CDR1 SGHDT, CDR2 YYEEEE. The V gene lost 1 base and the J gene lost 6 bases, with 4 bases spanning the gap. CDR3 sequence: CASSLMSGELFF. The CDR3 nucleotides are TGTGCCAGCAGCTTGATGTCCGGGGAGCTGTTTTTT.

V and J are TRBV29-1 and TRBJ1-2, with 7 bases matching TRBD1. The trim removed 4 bases at V and 6 bases at J, leaving 11 bases unmatched. In germline, CDR1 is SQVTM, CDR2 ANQGSEA. The CDR3 has 14 amino acids. In DNA form, the CDR3 reads TGCAGCGTTGCAGTATCCCAGGGGGATCATGGCTACACCTTC. It translates to CSVAVSQGDHGYTF.

This clone showed up just once. This specimen includes other DNA sequences encoding the same CDR3. The rearrangement uses TRBV2 and TRBJ2-2; D is unclear. CDR3 size: 13 residues. The V end was cut by 6 bases, the J end by 4 bases, with 9 bases between. Germline CDR1 and CDR2: SNHLY and FYNNEI. This CDR3 reads CASSLDGTGELFF. In nucleotides, the CDR3 is TGTGCCAGCAGCCTCGACGGCACCGGGGAGCTGTTTTTT.